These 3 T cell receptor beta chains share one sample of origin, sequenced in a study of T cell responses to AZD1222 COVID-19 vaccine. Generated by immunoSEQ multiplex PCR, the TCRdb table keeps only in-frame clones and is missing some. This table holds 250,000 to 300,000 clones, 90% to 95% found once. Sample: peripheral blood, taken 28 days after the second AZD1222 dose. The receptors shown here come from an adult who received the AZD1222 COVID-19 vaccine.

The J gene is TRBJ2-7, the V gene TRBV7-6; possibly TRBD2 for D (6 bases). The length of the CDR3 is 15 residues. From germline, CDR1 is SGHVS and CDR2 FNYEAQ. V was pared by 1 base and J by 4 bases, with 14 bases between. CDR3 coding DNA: TGTGCCAGCAGCTTAGAGGAGGGGCGCGTTTACGAGCAGTACTTC. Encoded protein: CASSLEEGRVYEQYF.

The CDR3: CATWRGTHTGELFF. The CDR3 nucleotides are TGTGCCACCTGGAGGGGGACACACACCGGGGAGCTGTTTTTT. The genes are TRBV28 and TRBJ2-2; D possibly uses TRBD1 or TRBD2 (6 bases each). The ends were cut back, 10 bases at V and 3 bases at J, with 15 bases in the middle. CDR3 size: 14 residues. Per germline, CDR1 MDHEN and CDR2 SYDVKM.

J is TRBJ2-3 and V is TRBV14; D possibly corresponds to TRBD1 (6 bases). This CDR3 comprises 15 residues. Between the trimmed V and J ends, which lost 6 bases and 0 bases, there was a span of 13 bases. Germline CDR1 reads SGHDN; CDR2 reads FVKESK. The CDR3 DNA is TGTGCCAGCAGTCCCGGGACAATTAGCACAGATACGCAGTATTTT. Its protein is CASSPGTISTDTQYF.